The 27 T cell receptor beta chains listed next were all sequenced from one sample in a study of OX40 agonist ivuxolimab in advanced cancers. Profiling relied on immunoSEQ multiplex PCR, and the TCRdb table lists in-frame clones only, not all of them. The data show some 100,000 clones, with around 87% seen just once and under 0.2% held by the top ten. Sequencing was performed on CD4+ or CD8+ T cells sorted from blood, taken in a trial of the OX40 agonist ivuxolimab. The origin of the receptors is an adult with an advanced solid tumor such as melanoma, head and neck, liver or kidney cancer.

The chain joins TRBV6-1 to TRBJ2-1, with unresolved D. CDR1 and CDR2 (germline): MNHNS, SASEGT. The CDR3 is made up of 15 amino acids. V shed 0 bases and J shed 3 bases, with 9 bases lying between them. DNA for the CDR3: TGTGCCAGCAGTGAAGCGCCGGGCCTCTACAATGAGCAGTTCTTC. Amino acid sequence: CASSEAPGLYNEQFF.

V gene TRBV5-4 combines with J gene TRBJ2-1, with D maybe TRBD1 (6 bases). Per germline, CDR1 SGHNT and CDR2 YYREEE (reference sequence). The ends were cut back, 0 bases at V and 3 bases at J, with 10 bases in the middle. CDR3 size: 15 residues. In DNA form, the CDR3 reads TGTGCCAGCAGCTTGGGGGACATTGACTACAATGAGCAGTTCTTC. Translating it yields CASSLGDIDYNEQFF.

This sequence joins TRBV5-1 and TRBJ2-5; no clear D. The J call could be wrong; TRBJ2-7 is a better fit for the DNA end. The CDR3 is made up of 13 amino acids. The germline CDR1 and CDR2 sequences are SGHRS and YFSETQ. The CDR3 spells CASSLLPNYEQYF. The CDR3 DNA sequence: TGCGCCAGCAGCCTACTTCCCAACTACGAGCAGTACTTC.

The sample holds a few counts of this clone. V is TRBV7-8 and J is TRBJ2-3; possible D gene TRBD2, 5 bases. The CDR3 runs to 14 residues. The germline CDR1 and CDR2 sequences are SGHVS and FQNEAQ. V was cut by 1 base and J by 5 bases, with 10 bases left in between. The CDR3 sequence is CASSLEDLVDTQYF. Written as DNA, the CDR3 is TGTGCCAGCAGCTTAGAGGACTTGGTAGATACGCAGTATTTT.

The table lists this clone with a few counts. The genes are TRBV30 and TRBJ1-2; D not certain. Germline V gene sequence: CDR1 GTSNPN, CDR2 SVGIG (reference sequence). The CDR3 covers 13 residues. V dropped 2 bases and J dropped 8 bases, with 15 bases sitting between them. CDR3 bases: TGTGCCTGGAGTCCCGCGGGATACTGGGGCTACACCTTC. Translated: CAWSPAGYWGYTF.

The chain has TRBV27 and TRBJ2-6; 7 nucleotides line up with TRBD1. Unmatched junction bases numbered 8, after V lost 9 bases and J lost 0 bases. The germline V gene has CDR1 MNHEY and CDR2 SMNVEV (reference sequence). The CDR3 extends over 16 amino acids. CDR3 amino acids: CASGGQRDSGANVLTF. For the CDR3, the DNA is TGTGCCAGTGGGGGACAGCGCGACTCTGGGGCCAACGTCCTGACTTTC.

This clone has a handful of counts. The rearrangement links TRBV5-1 to TRBJ2-5; tentative D call: TRBD1 (6 bases). This CDR3 has 16 residues. Trimming pared 1 base from V and 0 bases from J, leaving 13 bases between. Germline V lookup: CDR1 SGHRS, CDR2 YFSETQ. CDR3 sequence (DNA): TGCGCCAGCAGCTTGAACGGACAGAAGTACCAAGAGACCCAGTACTTC. It yields the protein CASSLNGQKYQETQYF.

The chain is built from TRBV11-2 and TRBJ2-5; TRBD1 agrees at 8 bases. Germline CDR1 is SGHAT and CDR2 is FQNNGV. V shed 3 bases, J shed 4 bases, and the junction held 10 bases outside the gene matches. The CDR3 spans 16 residues. The CDR3 coding sequence is TGTGCCAGCAGCTTGGTTCCGGGACAGGTGGGAGAGACCCAGTACTTC. This sequence encodes CASSLVPGQVGETQYF.

The sample holds one count of this clone. This chain links TRBV27 with TRBJ1-6, with D tentatively TRBD1 (5 bases). Germline-derived CDR1 and CDR2 are MNHEY and SMNVEV (reference sequence). V gave up 6 bases and J gave up 7 bases, with 16 bases separating them. This CDR3 is built from 15 residues. This CDR3 reads CASSLLNRGNSPLHF. The DNA of the CDR3 is TGTGCCAGCAGCCTACTTAACCGGGGGAATTCACCCCTCCACTTT.

The chain uses TRBV5-1 and TRBJ2-7; 10 positions match TRBD2. The germline CDR1 and CDR2 sequences are SGHRS and YFSETQ. The CDR3 consists of 14 residues. The V segment lost 4 bases and the J segment 5 bases; nucleotides outside the gene matches: 6. The CDR3 protein is CASSGGLAVNEQYF. CDR3 in DNA: TGCGCCAGCAGCGGCGGACTAGCGGTGAACGAGCAGTACTTC.

V is TRBV15 and J is TRBJ2-7; D perhaps matches TRBD2 (6 bases). This CDR3 has 15 residues. Trimming removed 0 bases from V and 7 bases from J, with 16 bases in between. Germline CDR1 is LNHNV and CDR2 is YYDKDF (reference sequence). The CDR3: CATSRDPRRGGEQYF. CDR3 DNA: TGTGCCACCAGCAGAGATCCCCGAAGGGGAGGAGAGCAGTACTTC.

This clone has only a few counts. The chain is built from TRBV5-1 and TRBJ2-1, with D possibly TRBD2 on 6 matching bases. Trimming took 0 bases from V and 1 from J, leaving 8 bases between them. CDR3 length: 15 residues. Germline loops: CDR1 SGHRS, CDR2 YFSETQ. CDR3 sequence: CASSLGAGSYNEQFF. CDR3 DNA: TGCGCCAGCAGCTTGGGTGCGGGGTCCTACAATGAGCAGTTCTTC.

The genes are TRBV4-2 and TRBJ1-5; 8 bases are shared with TRBD1. The length of the CDR3 is 15 residues. Germline CDR1 is LGHNA and CDR2 is YNFKEQ. Losses at the gene ends were 1 base for V and 8 bases for J; bases not matched to a gene: 7. DNA of the CDR3: TGTGCCAGCAGCCAAGGGACAGGGATGTGGGAGCCCCAGCATTTT. Translating gives CASSQGTGMWEPQHF.

This rearrangement joins TRBV29-1 to TRBJ1-1; the D is unclear. CDR1 and CDR2 from the germline V gene are SQVTM and ANQGSEA. This CDR3 has 14 amino acids. V dropped 1 base and J dropped 5 bases, with 14 bases sitting between them. Here the CDR3 reads CSVEGRTSDTEAFF. DNA of the CDR3: TGCAGCGTTGAAGGCCGCACGTCGGATACTGAAGCTTTCTTT.

This rearrangement joins TRBV15 to TRBJ2-5, with 9 bases identical to TRBD2. CDR1 is LNHNV and CDR2 is YYDKDF in the germline V gene (reference sequence). Losses at the gene ends were 2 bases for V and 5 bases for J; bases not matched to a gene: 6. The CDR3 spans 15 residues. Written as DNA, the CDR3 is TGTGCCACCAGCAGACGGCTAGCGGGACTGGAGACCCAGTACTTC. Its translation is CATSRRLAGLETQYF.

V usage is TRBV15 and J usage is TRBJ2-7; D gene ambiguous. Trimming stripped 1 base from V and 3 bases from J, with 13 bases between. The CDR3 runs 15 residues. CDR1 and CDR2 from the germline V gene are LNHNV and YYDKDF (reference sequence). CDR3 bases: TGTGCCACCAGCAGAGGGCGTGGACCACTCTACGAGCAGTACTTC. As protein: CATSRGRGPLYEQYF. The whole variable domain, remainder taken from reference TRBV15 and TRBJ2-7, is DAMVIQNPRYQVTQFGKPVTLSCSQTLNHNVMYWYQQKSSQAPKLLFHYYDKDFNNEADTPDNFQSRRPNTSFCFLDIRSPGLGDTAMYLCATSRGRGPLYEQYFGPGTRLTVT.

The chain couples TRBV7-9 to TRBJ2-5, with D possibly being TRBD1 (5 bases). The CDR3 spans 18 residues. Germline CDR1 and CDR2: SEHNR and FQNEAQ (reference sequence). Trimming removed 2 bases at V and 9 bases at J, with 28 bases between. DNA of the CDR3: TGTGCCAGCAGCTTATGGGGCAGGGCCGACCCCCGTCTGAGGTCCCAGTACTTC. It is translated as CASSLWGRADPRLRSQYF.

The chain combines TRBV7-6 with TRBJ2-3; 7 bases are shared with TRBD2. Germline CDR1 and CDR2: SGHVS and FNYEAQ. The CDR3 covers 16 residues. Trimming cost V 3 bases and J 5 bases; bases outside gene matches: 11. This CDR3 is CASSFGGSGMGDTQYF. In nucleotides, the CDR3 is TGTGCCAGCAGCTTTGGGGGAAGCGGGATGGGAGATACGCAGTATTTT.

The chain carries TRBV30 and TRBJ2-2; D perhaps matches TRBD2 (6 bases). This CDR3 has 16 amino acids. V lost 1 base, J lost 2 bases, and 14 bases lay in between. Germline V gene lookup returns CDR1 GTSNPN and CDR2 SVGIG (reference sequence). The CDR3 nucleotides are TGTGCCTGGAGTGGGGTTAGGGCGGGAAACACCGGGGAGCTGTTTTTT. Translating gives CAWSGVRAGNTGELFF.

This chain uses TRBV15 with TRBJ2-1; 8 positions agree with TRBD2. The CDR3 is made up of 15 amino acids. Germline assignment: CDR1 LNHNV and CDR2 YYDKDF (reference sequence). V trimming: 5 bases; J trimming: 6 bases; junction bases outside the gene matches: 9. The CDR3 DNA reads TGTGCCACCAGCCCGGGACTAGACCCATTCAATGAGCAGTTCTTC. Translation: CATSPGLDPFNEQFF.

The chain combines TRBV11-2 with TRBJ1-2; perhaps TRBD1 as D (6 bases). There are 18 residues in the CDR3. Germline lookup yields CDR1 SGHAT and CDR2 FQNNGV. Trimming took 6 bases from V and 1 from J, leaving 24 bases between them. The CDR3: CASRPTGTSPTRNYGYTF. DNA for the CDR3: TGTGCCAGCAGGCCCACCGGGACATCGCCGACCCGTAACTATGGCTACACCTTC.

A single count supports this clone. The rearrangement joins TRBV7-8 to TRBJ1-2, with D unresolved. V was shortened by 3 bases and J by 5 bases, with 13 bases between the two germline ends. CDR1 is SGHVS, CDR2 FQNEAQ, per germline. This CDR3 comprises 14 residues. The CDR3 spells CASSFDGRRYGYTF. CDR3 DNA: TGTGCCAGCAGCTTCGACGGGCGTCGTTATGGCTACACCTTC.

This sequence joins TRBV4-2 and TRBJ2-1; 10 positions match TRBD2. The V gene's germline CDR1 is LGHNA and CDR2 YNFKEQ. Losses at the gene ends were 1 base for V and 7 bases for J; bases not matched to a gene: 13. This CDR3 spans 18 amino acids. CDR3 region: CASSQGSSGGVWGNEQFF. CDR3 in DNA: TGTGCCAGCAGCCAAGGATCCAGCGGGGGGGTGTGGGGGAATGAGCAGTTCTTC.

This clone came up once. The chain carries TRBV18 and TRBJ2-1; TRBD1 matches 7 bases. V shed 3 bases and J 3 bases; nucleotides not matched to a gene: 5. The CDR3 contains 15 residues. CDR1 KGHSH and CDR2 LQKENI come from the germline V gene. The CDR3 nucleotides read TGTGCCAGCTCACCGACAGGGAGTGACTACAATGAGCAGTTCTTC. Amino acid sequence: CASSPTGSDYNEQFF.

The table lists this clone with a few counts. The CDR3 sequence: CASSDGWGYTEAFF. CDR3 DNA: TGTGCCAGCAGCGACGGGTGGGGTTACACTGAAGCTTTCTTT. V gene TRBV9 combines with J gene TRBJ1-1; D uncertain. This CDR3 contains 14 residues. The V and J ends lost 3 bases and 3 bases respectively, with 12 bases between them. Germline assignment: CDR1 SGDLS and CDR2 YYNGEE.

This chain joins TRBV9 and TRBJ1-6; TRBD1 agrees at 9 bases. The CDR3 consists of 22 residues. V lost 3 bases to trimming and J lost 9 bases; unmatched junction nucleotides: 28. Looked up from germline, CDR1 is SGDLS and CDR2 is YYNGEE. CDR3 residues: CASSASPRPGRGQGRRVSPLHF. The CDR3, as DNA: TGTGCCAGCAGCGCCTCACCCAGACCTGGGAGGGGACAGGGTCGGAGAGTTTCACCCCTCCACTTT. Full variable domain (remainder filled in from reference TRBV9 and TRBJ1-6): DSGVTQTPKHLITATGQRVTLRCSPRSGDLSVYWYQQSLDQGLQFLIQYYNGEERAKGNILERFSAQQFPDLHSELNLSSLELGDSALYFCASSASPRPGRGQGRRVSPLHFGNGTRLTVT.

This clone came up once. The chain couples TRBV5-4 to TRBJ1-1, with D uncertain. The V end lost 2 bases, the J end lost 0 bases, and 14 bases lay between the germline ends. The V gene's germline CDR1 is SGHNT and CDR2 YYREEE (reference sequence). There are 16 residues in the CDR3. Here the CDR3 DNA reads TGTGCCAGCAGCTTTGGTCAGTCTTTCATGAACACTGAAGCTTTCTTT. It specifies CASSFGQSFMNTEAFF.